This TCR beta chain was identified during a study of blood T cell repertoires in COVID-19. Study in general: Sources were T cells, B-cell-depleted T cells, or PBMCs; the material itself was cDNA or gDNA.

In the original processing: By means of reference gene primer amplification, nucleated cell counts were estimated. The table came from immunoSEQ multiplex PCR; TCRdb's copy has only in-frame clones and leaves some out. That table is the source of V, J and clone size, and D and trimming were worked out from the DNA. Here the sample spans roughly 250,000 clones, 86% being singletons. This clone occurred once. Participant age was roughly 18 to 89 years, and participants resided in 20 to 30 US areas. All recovered Cohort 3 donors got two negative PCRs, got clearance, or saw symptom resolution. This TCR derives from a woman between 45 and 60 years old who had recovered from COVID-19. Input material: PBMCs or T cells enriched from blood (not recorded which).

CDR3 region: CATSDTTGETQYF. The CDR3 DNA is TGTGCCACCAGTGATACTACCGGAGAGACCCAGTACTTC. The V gene is TRBV24-1, the J gene TRBJ2-5; no clear D gene. Trimming cost V 3 bases and J 4 bases, with 8 bases left between them. The CDR3 extends over 13 amino acids. Germline assignment: CDR1 KGHDR and CDR2 SFDVKD.